This TCR beta chain was documented in a study of identical twins. CDR1 and CDR2 (germline): SEHNR, FQNEAQ (reference sequence). This CDR3 region has 16 residues. Trimming removed 2 bases from V and 7 bases from J, with 18 bases in between. TCRdb analysed the 5' RACE reads with MiXCR anew, one entry per CDR3 protein. The table has fewer than 450,000 distinct CDR3 sequences, approximately 8.8% seen once. The TCR was taken from a woman aged 50 to 60 in good health. Sequencing was performed on naive T cells sorted from blood. The chain employs TRBV7-9 and TRBJ2-1, with TRBD1 as a possible D gene (5 bases). CDR3 sequence reads: CASSLPPQGFPNEQFF. The CDR3 DNA follows: TGTGCCAGCAGCTTACCCCCCCAGGGATTTCCTAATGAGCAGTTCTTC.